Listed below are T cell receptor beta chains from one sample, sequenced in a study of regulatory T cells in long-lasting Graves disease. TCRdb reprocessed the multiplex PCR reads via MiXCR and lists one record per CDR3 protein. The sample shows about 610,000 distinct CDR3 sequences, roughly 15% of them seen only once. The data also belong to a second study, concerning T cells in Graves' hyperthyroidism and ophthalmopathy.

This material consisted of peripheral blood mononuclear cells (PBMCs), taken at new diagnosis, from a patient treated with antithyroid drugs. Every receptor here comes from a man aged 18 to 30 with Graves disease. Both conserved end residues are part of each CDR3. A D gene is named only where the DNA matches it firmly. Rows may omit the clone size; those that give it use once, few, many or a size class.

>TRBJ2-5|few|TRBD1|TRBV12-3/TRBV12-4|15
CASSERQGLEETQYF
TGTGCCAGCAGTGAGAGACAGGGCCTGGAAGAGACCCAGTACTTC
>TRBJ2-3|.|TRBD2|TRBV7-6|12
CASSSEGREQCF
TGTGCCAGCAGCTCCGAGGGGCGGGAGCAGTGCTTC
>TRBJ1-1|many|TRBD1|TRBV2|14
CASSLGQGGAEAFF
TGTGCCAGCAGCCTGGGACAGGGGGGTGCTGAAGCTTTCTTT
>TRBJ1-5|many|TRBD1|TRBV27|15
CASSAGTGGTQPQHF
TGTGCCAGCAGTGCCGGGACAGGGGGCACTCAGCCCCAGCATTTT
>TRBJ2-7|.|.|TRBV5-6|16
CASSRGWALSYNEQYF
TGTGCCAGCAGCAGGGGTTGGGCGCTCTCCTACAATGAGCAGTACTTC
>TRBJ2-1|.|.|TRBV29-1|14
CSVLSRVGLNEQFF
TGCAGCGTTCTTTCGCGGGTGGGATTAAATGAGCAGTTCTTC
>TRBJ2-3|few|.|TRBV20-1|14
CSAIPLRSTDTQYF
TGCAGTGCTATCCCCCTGCGGAGCACAGATACGCAGTATTTT
>TRBJ2-5|.|.|TRBV7-8|11
CASSSDRAQYF
TGTGCCAGCAGCTCCGACCGTGCCCAGTACTTC
>TRBJ1-1|many|TRBD1|TRBV7-9|15
CASSLANRGNTEAFF
TGTGCCAGCAGCTTAGCCAACAGGGGGAACACTGAAGCTTTCTTT
>TRBJ1-5|few|.|TRBV4-1|14
CASSQEGADQPQHF
TGCGCCAGCAGCCAAGAAGGGGCAGATCAGCCCCAGCATTTT
>TRBJ2-1|.|.|TRBV7-2|17
CASSSRLDRDSYNEQFF
TGTGCCAGCAGCTCCCGTCTCGACCGAGACTCCTACAATGAGCAGTTCTTC
>TRBJ1-1|many|.|TRBV5-1|15
CASSLSPRTNTEAFF
TGCGCCAGCAGCTTGTCGCCCAGAACGAACACTGAAGCTTTCTTT
>TRBJ2-1|.|.|TRBV30|12
CAWGTRYNEQFF
TGTGCCTGGGGTACTAGGTACAATGAGCAGTTCTTC
>TRBJ1-1|few|TRBD1|TRBV5-1|15
CASSPLTGVSTEAFF
TGCGCCAGCAGCCCCTTGACAGGGGTGAGCACTGAAGCTTTCTTT
>TRBJ1-5|many|.|TRBV9|13
CASGDVSNQPQHF
TGTGCCAGCGGCGACGTTAGCAATCAGCCCCAGCATTTT
>TRBJ2-2|.|TRBD2|TRBV7-2|15
CASGALAGGTGELFF
TGTGCCAGCGGCGCACTAGCGGGAGGCACCGGGGAGCTGTTTTTT
>TRBJ1-3|.|.|TRBV7-9|15
CASSRLGGSGNTIYF
TGTGCCAGCAGCCGCTTGGGGGGCTCTGGAAACACCATATATTTT
>TRBJ1-4|many|.|TRBV5-5|15
CASSLRDTLNEKLFF
TGTGCCAGCAGCCTTCGGGACACCCTAAATGAAAAACTGTTTTTT
>TRBJ2-5|many|TRBD1|TRBV27|14
CASSINRGRETQYF
TGTGCCAGCAGTATCAACAGGGGGCGAGAGACCCAGTACTTC
>TRBJ2-4|many|.|TRBV27|15
CASSVGQLSKNIQYF
TGTGCCAGCAGCGTGGGGCAATTGAGTAAAAACATTCAGTACTTC
>TRBJ2-1|many|TRBD2|TRBV7-9|18
CASSIGDRGTSRYNEQFF
TGTGCCAGCAGCATAGGCGACCGGGGGACTAGCAGGTACAATGAGCAGTTCTTC
>TRBJ1-5|many|.|TRBV28|18
CASSSYSKTEYSNQPQHF
TGTGCCAGCAGTTCGTATTCTAAGACAGAATATAGCAATCAGCCCCAGCATTTT
>TRBJ1-1|few|.|TRBV6-4|13
CASRRGLNTEAFF
TGTGCCAGCAGACGGGGACTGAACACTGAAGCTTTCTTT
>TRBJ2-1|few|.|TRBV29-1|15
CSVVGAGGVYNEQFF
TGCAGCGTTGTGGGGGCAGGGGGGGTATACAATGAGCAGTTCTTC
>TRBJ2-5|few|.|TRBV7-8|16
CASSFSLHGRSETQYF
TGTGCCAGCAGCTTTTCCCTCCATGGACGGTCAGAGACCCAGTACTTC
>TRBJ2-7|many|.|TRBV30|12
CASGLSLYEQYF
TGTGCCTCAGGACTGAGCCTCTACGAGCAGTACTTC
>TRBJ2-2|few|.|TRBV30|17
CAWSVRLGRLNTGELFF
TGTGCCTGGAGTGTAAGGTTGGGGCGGCTGAACACCGGGGAGCTGTTTTTT
>TRBJ2-2|few|.|TRBV11-2|17
CASRNVRGSRNTGEPFF
TGTGCCAGCAGGAACGTACGTGGGTCCCGGAACACCGGGGAGCCGTTTTTT
>TRBJ1-1|many|.|TRBV7-2|12
CASSLLFIQAFF
TGTGCCAGCAGCTTATTGTTTATCCAGGCTTTCTTT
>TRBJ1-5|.|TRBD1|TRBV19|15
CASSRDRGRNQPQHF
TGTGCCAGTAGTAGAGACAGGGGCCGCAATCAGCCCCAGCATTTT
>TRBJ2-5|.|TRBD2|TRBV2|13
CASSDSGSGTQYF
TGTGCCAGCAGCGATAGCGGGAGCGGGACCCAGTACTTC
>TRBJ1-1|few|.|TRBV5-1|15
CASRRSLSGNTEAFF
TGCGCCAGCCGTCGCTCTCTCTCCGGGAACACTGAAGCTTTCTTT
>TRBJ2-3|.|TRBD2|TRBV20-1|16
CSAEQGLAGEVDTQYF
TGCAGTGCTGAGCAGGGACTAGCGGGAGAGGTAGATACGCAGTATTTT
>TRBJ2-7|many|.|TRBV28|14
CASSLGVGAYEQYF
TGTGCCAGCAGTTTGGGGGTAGGGGCCTACGAGCAGTACTTC
>TRBJ2-7|few|TRBD2|TRBV20-1|14
CSARLGGRTNEQYF
TGCAGTGCTAGATTAGGCGGGAGGACAAACGAGCAGTACTTC
>TRBJ2-6|many|.|TRBV6-2/TRBV6-3|20
CASSYLEGGRVDSGANVLTF
TGTGCCAGCAGTTACCTGGAAGGCGGCAGGGTAGACTCTGGGGCCAACGTCCTGACTTTC
>TRBJ1-1|many|.|TRBV6-1|14
CASRRGSVVSEAFF
TGTGCCAGCAGACGCGGGAGTGTAGTCTCTGAAGCTTTCTTT
>TRBJ1-1|few|.|TRBV19|15
CASSISVGGGLEAFF
TGTGCCAGTAGTATAAGCGTCGGGGGAGGGCTGGAAGCTTTCTTT
>TRBJ2-7|many|.|TRBV3-1|16
CASSQDVGLVVAEQYF
TGTGCCAGCAGCCAAGATGTTGGACTGGTGGTTGCCGAGCAGTACTTC
>TRBJ2-7|few|.|TRBV10-3|12
CAIREDSPEQYF
TGTGCCATCAGAGAGGACAGCCCCGAGCAGTACTTC
>TRBJ2-1|.|.|TRBV27|15
CASSSLLSSYNEQFF
TGTGCCAGCAGTTCCTTGCTGAGCTCCTACAATGAGCAGTTCTTC
>TRBJ2-7|many|TRBD2|TRBV20-1|14
CSAKIGTTSYEQYF
TGCAGTGCTAAAATCGGGACTACTTCCTACGAGCAGTACTTC
>TRBJ2-1|.|TRBD2|TRBV15|14
CATQGTSGRNEQFF
TGTGCCACCCAAGGGACTAGCGGGCGGAATGAGCAGTTCTTC
>TRBJ1-1|.|TRBD1|TRBV12-3/TRBV12-4|14
CASSQTGGETEAFF
TGTGCCAGCAGTCAGACAGGGGGCGAAACTGAAGCTTTCTTT
>TRBJ1-1|.|TRBD1|TRBV30|13
CAWDRGLLTEAFF
TGTGCCTGGGACAGGGGGCTTCTGACTGAAGCTTTCTTT
>TRBJ1-4|many|TRBD1|TRBV15|14
CATSSGDRAEKLFF
TGTGCCACCAGCAGTGGGGACAGGGCGGAAAAACTGTTTTTT
>TRBJ2-7|many|.|TRBV2|13
CASSEGAGDEQYF
TGTGCCAGCAGTGAAGGGGCAGGGGACGAGCAGTACTTC
>TRBJ1-6|.|.|TRBV13|13
CASRAREGSPLHF
TGTGCCAGCAGAGCCAGGGAAGGATCACCCCTCCACTTT